The next 13 T cell receptor beta chains were all read from a single sample in a study of CD8 T cells in ankylosing spondylitis. TCRdb reprocessed the 5' RACE reads via MiXCR and lists one record per CDR3 protein. The sample lists roughly 230,000 distinct CDR3 sequences; 18% were seen once. Sequencing used blood, either unsorted or a sorted T cell fraction (not recorded which). Source of these receptors: a male donor with ankylosing spondylitis or in good health (not recorded which).

Comments on this clonotype: Germline is not matched at one junction end, which may reflect a read error. This chain joins TRBV4-2 and TRBJ2-7; TRBD2 matches 8 bases. The CDR3 is 18 residues long. Per germline, CDR1 LGHNA and CDR2 YNFKEQ. CDR3 sequence (DNA): TGTGCCAGCAGCCAAGTAGGCGGGAGGCTCCGGGGCTCCCACGAGCAGTACTTC. Translation: CASSQVGGRLRGSHEQYF.

The chain combines TRBV4-1 with TRBJ1-4, with unresolved D. Trimming removed 0 bases from V and 4 bases from J, with 12 bases in between. The CDR3 totals 16 residues. Germline V gives CDR1 MGHRA, CDR2 YSYEKL. The CDR3 DNA follows: TGCGCCAGCAGCCAAGAGACTGAGTCCTATAATGAAAAACTGTTTTTT. This translates into CASSQETESYNEKLFF.

The V gene is TRBV29-1, the J gene TRBJ2-3, with D possibly matching TRBD1 (5 bases). Germline V gene sequence: CDR1 SQVTM, CDR2 ANQGSEA. The V gene lost 5 bases and the J gene lost 6 bases, with 21 bases spanning the gap. The CDR3 has 15 residues. DNA for the CDR3: TGCAGCGTTACAAAAGTTGGCAGGGCAGAGGATACGCAGTATTTT. Translating it yields CSVTKVGRAEDTQYF.

There are a few counts of this clonotype. The chain carries TRBV7-9 and TRBJ2-5; the match to TRBD1 covers 7 bases. The CDR3 is 13 amino acids. V shed 5 bases and J 5 bases; nucleotides not matched to a gene: 5. The germline V gene encodes CDR1 SEHNR and CDR2 FQNEAQ (reference sequence). The chain's CDR3 is CASSPGGEETQYF. CDR3 coding DNA: TGTGCCAGCAGCCCAGGGGGTGAGGAGACCCAGTACTTC.

This rearrangement joins TRBV20-1 to TRBJ2-7; TRBD2 matches at 8 bases. Trimming removed 1 base from V and 1 base from J; junction bases left unmatched: 9. Germline V lookup: CDR1 DFQATT, CDR2 SNEGSKA (reference sequence). CDR3 length: 16 residues. Here the CDR3 reads CSARVPGLGVSYEQYF. The CDR3 DNA reads TGCAGTGCTAGAGTCCCGGGACTAGGAGTTTCCTACGAGCAGTACTTC.

The chain combines TRBV12-3 or TRBV12-4 with TRBJ2-3; D gene uncertain. The CDR3 has 11 residues. Between the trimmed V and J ends, which lost 6 bases and 6 bases, there was a span of 7 bases. The CDR3 DNA follows: TGTGCCAGCAGGCGTAGCGATACGCAGTATTTT. It specifies CASRRSDTQYF.

This clonotype turned up a few times. This chain connects TRBV7-8 to TRBJ2-7; TRBD2 agrees at 10 bases. Looked up from germline, CDR1 is SGHVS and CDR2 is FQNEAQ. V shed 5 bases and J 5 bases; nucleotides not matched to a gene: 0. This CDR3 is 12 amino acids long. CDR3 region: CASSGTSDEQYF. CDR3 DNA sequence: TGTGCCAGCAGCGGGACTAGCGACGAGCAGTACTTC. The whole variable domain, remainder taken from reference TRBV7-8 and TRBJ2-7, is GAGVSQSPRYKVAKRGQDVALRCDPISGHVSLFWYQQALGQGPEFLTYFQNEAQLDKSGLPSDRFFAERPEGSVSTLKIQRTQQEDSAVYLCASSGTSDEQYFGPGTRLTVT.

This clonotype was recorded at least ten times. V is TRBV24-1 and J is TRBJ2-3; maybe TRBD2 (6 bases). The CDR3 contains 13 residues. Germline loops: CDR1 KGHDR, CDR2 SFDVKD. The V and J ends lost 9 bases and 5 bases respectively, with 14 bases between them. CDR3 protein: CATGPGDRDTQYF. CDR3 nucleotide sequence: TGTGCCACCGGACCGGGAGACCGAGATACGCAGTATTTT.

The chain has TRBV4-1 and TRBJ2-1; tentatively, D is TRBD2 (6 bases). The germline gives CDR1 MGHRA, CDR2 YSYEKL. The CDR3 spans 16 residues. V was pared by 6 bases and J by 7 bases, with 22 bases between. The CDR3 region is CASSQDDGLPTNEQFF. CDR3 nucleotide sequence: TGCGCCAGCAGTCAGGACGACGGACTACCTACGAATGAGCAGTTCTTC.

This clonotype occurred a few times. The chain combines TRBV7-9 with TRBJ2-1, with D unresolved. Germline CDR1 and CDR2: SEHNR and FQNEAQ (reference sequence). V was cut by 0 bases and J by 6 bases, with 9 bases left in between. This CDR3 spans 14 amino acids. CDR3 DNA: TGTGCCAGCAGCTTAGCCCCTAGGGCCAATGAGCAGTTCTTC. Protein sequence: CASSLAPRANEQFF.

In this sample, this clonotype turned up many times. This chain links TRBV7-9 with TRBJ2-5; weak D call: TRBD1 (6 bases). Deletions cut 2 bases from V and 1 base from J, with 14 bases between. This CDR3 comprises 16 residues. The germline V gene encodes CDR1 SEHNR and CDR2 FQNEAQ (reference sequence). The chain's CDR3 is CASSLTAGVPQETQYF. The CDR3 region has the DNA TGTGCCAGCAGCTTAACAGCAGGGGTGCCCCAAGAGACCCAGTACTTC.

Note on this clonotype: This may arise from a read error, as a much more abundant clone is one base away. This likely comes from a read error, as the CDR3 has no conserved phenylalanine or tryptophan at its end. V is TRBV5-1 and J is TRBJ1-1; no definite D call. The CDR3 spans 11 residues. Per the germline V gene, CDR1 is SGHRS and CDR2 is YFSETQ. V was clipped by 9 bases and J by 4 bases, with 10 bases between them. This CDR3 reads CATYEGTEAFL. The CDR3 coding sequence is TGCGCCACCTATGAGGGCACTGAAGCTTTCCTT.

This chain uses TRBV11-1 with TRBJ2-1; possibly TRBD2 for D (6 bases). CDR1 is SGHAT and CDR2 is FQDESV in the germline V gene (reference sequence). Between the trimmed V and J ends, which lost 4 bases and 5 bases, there was a span of 15 bases. This CDR3 has 15 residues. CDR3 coding DNA: TGTGCCAGCAGCTATACCGGGACTTCCAACAATGAGCAGTTCTTC. As protein: CASSYTGTSNNEQFF.